This T cell receptor beta chain was captured in a study of blood T cells in healthy people across ages. Study-level results: Greater diversity and more naive CD4+ cells were seen in long-lived donors than in aged donors.

It was with a sample-barcoded 5' primer and a J-beta primer mix that a second PCR of roughly 7 to 12 cycles was run. Each CDR3 protein is one row after TCRdb ran MiXCR on the 5' RACE reads. The table records 500,000 to 600,000 distinct CDR3 sequences, about 25% of them present only once. The CDR3 runs to 12 residues. V shed 3 bases and J shed 6 bases, with 8 bases lying between them. Remarks on this clonotype: Its antigen is currently unknown.

Sequencing input: blood. The TCR originated in a woman between 65 and 79 years old in good health. This chain connects TRBV12-3 or TRBV12-4 to TRBJ1-2; D is ambiguous. DNA for the CDR3: TGTGCCAGCAGTTTGGCGGGCCATGGCTACACCTTC. Translation: CASSLAGHGYTF.